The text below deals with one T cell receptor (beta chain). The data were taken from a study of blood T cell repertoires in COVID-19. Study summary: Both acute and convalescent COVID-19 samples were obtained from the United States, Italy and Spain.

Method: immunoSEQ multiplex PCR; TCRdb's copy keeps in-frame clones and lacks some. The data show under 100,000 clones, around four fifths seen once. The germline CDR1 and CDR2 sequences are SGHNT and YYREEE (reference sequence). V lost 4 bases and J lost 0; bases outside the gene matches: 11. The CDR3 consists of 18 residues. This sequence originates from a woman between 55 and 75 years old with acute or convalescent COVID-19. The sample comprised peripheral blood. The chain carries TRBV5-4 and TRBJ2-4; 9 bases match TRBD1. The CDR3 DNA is TGTGCCAGCAGCGTAGGGAGGCGGACAGGGGTAGCCAAAAACATTCAGTACTTC. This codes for CASSVGRRTGVAKNIQYF.